The subject of this entry is one T cell receptor (beta chain). What it recognizes is unknown. These data are taken from a study of T cell responses to AZD1222 COVID-19 vaccine. Study overall: Pooling was applied to second doses at about 4 or about 12 weeks. Findings and caveats of the study: The span of vaccine-associated CD4 TCRs extended across spike, with dominance at 160-218 and 743-854. The peak T cell response came first, and repertoires were sampled only after it.

The data were produced by immunoSEQ multiplex PCR, yet TCRdb's version contains in-frame clones alone and is incomplete. The sample has some 150,000 clones; 90% are singletons. The V gene's germline CDR1 is PRHDT and CDR2 FYEKMQ (reference sequence). This CDR3 has 14 residues. The V end was cut by 3 bases, the J end by 1 base, with 9 bases between. The TCR comes from an adult in good health. Sequences were derived from peripheral blood, sampled on day 0 of AZD1222 vaccination. The chain uses TRBV13 and TRBJ1-1; D gene ambiguous. The CDR3 coding sequence is TGTGCCAGCAGCTTCACAGCAGGGAACACTGAAGCTTTCTTT. Translating gives CASSFTAGNTEAFF. Full variable domain (rest looked up from reference TRBV13 and TRBJ1-1): AAGVIQSPRHLIKEKRETATLKCYPIPRHDTVYWYQQGPGQDPQFLISFYEKMQSDKGSIPDRFSAQQFSDYHSELNMSSLELGDSALYFCASSFTAGNTEAFFGQGTRLTVV.